Shown below are 25 T cell receptor beta chains from a single sample sequenced in a study of blood T cell repertoires in COVID-19. TCRdb keeps only in-frame clones here, not all; method: immunoSEQ multiplex PCR. Of 90,000 to 120,000 clones in the sample, 84% were seen once. The sequenced material came from peripheral blood. Source of these receptors: a human donor in a cohort sampled during active COVID-19.

The chain is built from TRBV15 and TRBJ2-7, with TRBD2 as a possible D gene (6 bases). V was pared by 1 base and J by 6 bases, with 13 bases between. This CDR3 has 14 amino acids. Germline loops: CDR1 LNHNV, CDR2 YYDKDF (reference sequence). The CDR3 sequence is CATSRGRLDLEQYF. The CDR3 coding sequence is TGTGCCACCAGCAGAGGTAGACTAGATCTCGAGCAGTACTTC.

V is TRBV4-2 and J is TRBJ1-2, with 7 bases matching TRBD1. This CDR3 is built from 16 residues. CDR1 and CDR2 (germline): LGHNA, YNFKEQ. V gave up 1 base and J gave up 8 bases; unmatched junction bases: 13. The CDR3 DNA sequence: TGTGCCAGCAGCCAAGGATTAGGGGACAGCCTCAGAGGCTACACCTTC. It codes for CASSQGLGDSLRGYTF.

This chain joins TRBV30 and TRBJ1-2; D gene unclear. V lost 1 base, J lost 6 bases, and 9 bases lay in between. The CDR3 contains 12 residues. CDR1 is GTSNPN, CDR2 SVGIG, per germline (reference sequence). The CDR3 sequence: CAWSERTNGYTF. CDR3 DNA sequence: TGTGCCTGGAGTGAAAGGACTAATGGCTACACCTTC.

The V and J genes are TRBV4-2 and TRBJ1-2; D not resolved. Germline loops: CDR1 LGHNA, CDR2 YNFKEQ. V lost 3 bases, J lost 5 bases, and 7 bases lay in between. The CDR3 runs 12 residues. CDR3 coding DNA: TGTGCCAGCAGCCAGGCCACATATGGCTACACCTTC. Protein: CASSQATYGYTF.

CDR3 loop: CATRRDNTDTQYF. In nucleotides, the CDR3 is TGTGCCACTCGCCGGGACAACACAGATACGCAGTATTTT. The chain is built from TRBV24-1 and TRBJ2-3; D might be TRBD1 (6 bases). Germline-derived CDR1 and CDR2 are KGHDR and SFDVKD. The CDR3 has 13 amino acids. V dropped 10 bases and J dropped 2 bases, with 12 bases sitting between them.

This chain connects TRBV28 to TRBJ2-1; TRBD2 matches at 7 bases. The CDR3 consists of 14 residues. J lost 7 bases, V lost 4 bases, and 7 bases had no gene match. In germline, CDR1 is MDHEN, CDR2 SYDVKM. DNA of the CDR3: TGTGCCAGCAGTTGGGGGAGGGCCAGGAATGAGCAGTTCTTC. As protein: CASSWGRARNEQFF.

This clone was observed a handful of times. The chain is built from TRBV3-1 (or the pseudogene TRBV3-2) and TRBJ1-1; TRBD1 matches 10 bases. With 4 bases clipped from V and 2 bases from J, the junction kept 4 bases outside the gene matches. The CDR3 covers 15 residues. Germline CDR1 LGHDT, CDR2 YNNKEL (reference sequence). The CDR3 bases are TGTGCCAGCAGCCGGGGACAGGGGTTTAACACTGAAGCTTTCTTT. Protein: CASSRGQGFNTEAFF.

This rearrangement joins TRBV7-8 to TRBJ1-4; 9 positions agree with TRBD1. The V and J ends lost 7 bases and 3 bases, in that order; junction bases with no gene match: 15. The CDR3 spans 18 residues. CDR1 is SGHVS, CDR2 FQNEAQ, per germline. In DNA form, the CDR3 reads TGTGCCAGCACCCTGGGGGCACACAGGGGGCTGTCTAATGAAAAACTGTTTTTT. Amino acids: CASTLGAHRGLSNEKLFF.

The chain carries TRBV7-3 and TRBJ2-2; TRBD1 matches 8 bases. The V and J ends lost 5 bases and 6 bases, in that order; junction bases with no gene match: 2. The CDR3 is 13 residues long. Germline V gene sequence: CDR1 SGHTA, CDR2 FQGTGA. CDR3 nucleotides: TGTGCCAGCAGCCCACAGGGGGCCGGGGAGCTGTTTTTT. It translates to CASSPQGAGELFF.

The chain has TRBV3-1 (or the pseudogene TRBV3-2) and TRBJ2-2, with TRBD2 matching 10 bases. The trim removed 3 bases at V and 0 bases at J, leaving 7 bases unmatched. From germline, CDR1 is LGHDT and CDR2 YNNKEL (reference sequence). The CDR3 is made up of 18 amino acids. CDR3 DNA sequence: TGTGCCAGCAGCCACCCCCTGACTAGCGGGCCGAACACCGGGGAGCTGTTTTTT. This gives the protein CASSHPLTSGPNTGELFF.

V usage is TRBV27 and J usage is TRBJ2-7; a weak D match, TRBD2 (6 bases). The V gene lost 8 bases and the J gene lost 3 bases, with 17 bases spanning the gap. Germline assignment: CDR1 MNHEY and CDR2 SMNVEV (reference sequence). The CDR3 totals 14 residues. CDR3 amino acids: CASGILSGRYEQYF. The CDR3 DNA sequence: TGTGCCAGCGGCATACTCAGCGGGCGCTACGAGCAGTACTTC.

The chain carries TRBV5-4 and TRBJ1-2; tentative D call: TRBD1 (6 bases). Trimming took off 7 bases at V and 7 bases at J, with 17 bases between the two ends. Germline CDR1 and CDR2: SGHNT and YYREEE (reference sequence). CDR3 length equals 13 residues. The CDR3 reads CASGLQGIGGYTF. Written as DNA, the CDR3 is TGTGCCAGCGGATTACAGGGTATTGGTGGCTACACCTTC.

The rearrangement uses TRBV7-6 and TRBJ2-3; D may be TRBD2 (5 bases). V was clipped by 1 base and J by 0 bases, with 11 bases between them. The CDR3 runs 16 residues. Germline CDR1 is SGHVS and CDR2 is FNYEAQ. The CDR3 loop reads CASSLERAVSTDTQYF. In DNA, the CDR3 is TGTGCCAGCAGCTTAGAGAGGGCCGTTAGCACAGATACGCAGTATTTT.

To note about this clone: One end of the junction is discordant with germline, which a read error may explain. The sample contains more than one DNA sequence encoding this CDR3. The chain combines TRBV27 with TRBJ2-2; 7 positions match TRBD1. CDR1 and CDR2 from the germline V gene are MNHEY and SMNVEV (reference sequence). This CDR3 contains 14 residues. CDR3 amino acids: CASSMGQHTGELFF. Here the CDR3 DNA reads TGTGCCAGCAGCATGGGACAGCACACCGGGGAGCTATTTTTT.

This chain uses TRBV18 with TRBJ2-1; TRBD2 aligns across 7 bases. With 3 bases clipped from V and 4 bases from J, the junction kept 9 bases outside the gene matches. CDR1 is KGHSH and CDR2 is LQKENI in the germline V gene. The CDR3 has 16 residues. The CDR3 loop is CASSPSGLLKYNEQFF. The CDR3, as DNA: TGTGCCAGCTCACCTAGCGGGCTACTAAAATACAATGAGCAGTTCTTC.

The rearrangement uses TRBV27 and TRBJ2-3, with unresolved D. The CDR3 consists of 13 residues. V was shortened by 6 bases and J by 2 bases, with 9 bases between the two germline ends. Per the germline V gene, CDR1 is MNHEY and CDR2 is SMNVEV (reference sequence). As DNA, the CDR3 is TGTGCCAGCAGATCCACAGCCACAGATACGCAGTATTTT. This encodes CASRSTATDTQYF.

This rearrangement joins TRBV14 to TRBJ1-3; D is perhaps TRBD1 (6 bases). The CDR3 contains 15 residues. V shed 5 bases and J shed 0 bases, with 11 bases lying between them. CDR1 and CDR2 from the germline V gene are SGHDN and FVKESK. The CDR3 sequence is CASSAWTDSGNTIYF. The CDR3 coding sequence is TGTGCCAGCAGCGCCTGGACAGACTCTGGAAACACCATATATTTT.

This clone has a single count. The V call is TRBV6-2 or TRBV6-3, the J call TRBJ2-7; D uncertain. With 0 bases removed from V and 5 bases from J, the gap between germline ends came to 14 bases. The germline CDR1 and CDR2 sequences are MNHEY and SVGEGT. The CDR3 sequence is 15 residues long. CDR3 residues: CASSYSPLVVDEQYF. The CDR3 DNA follows: TGTGCCAGCAGTTACTCTCCGTTAGTTGTCGACGAGCAGTACTTC.

This chain joins TRBV28 and TRBJ1-4, with D tentatively TRBD1 (6 bases). CDR3 size: 15 residues. Germline loops: CDR1 MDHEN, CDR2 SYDVKM. V lost 6 bases, J lost 4 bases, and 15 bases lay in between. The chain's CDR3 is CASRAGQSNNEKLFF. The CDR3 DNA sequence: TGTGCCAGCAGGGCCGGACAGTCAAATAATGAAAAACTGTTTTTT.

The chain links TRBV30 to TRBJ1-2; TRBD1 matches at 8 bases. The CDR3 covers 12 residues. Germline V gene data show CDR1 as GTSNPN and CDR2 as SVGIG (reference sequence). V lost 5 bases, J lost 5 bases, and 4 bases stayed unmatched. The CDR3 DNA reads TGTGCCTGGGTAGACAGGGGTTATGGCTACACCTTC. Translated: CAWVDRGYGYTF.

The rearrangement uses TRBV5-4 and TRBJ1-2, with 8 bases identical to TRBD1. Per germline, CDR1 SGHNT and CDR2 YYREEE (reference sequence). The CDR3 spans 14 residues. The V gene end was trimmed by 2 bases and the J gene end by 8 bases; junction bases not matched to a gene: 8. The CDR3 nucleotides are TGTGCCAGCAGCTTATACGGATCAGGGGGCGGCTACACCTTC. This sequence encodes CASSLYGSGGGYTF.

The chain is built from TRBV6-6 and TRBJ1-1; 11 bases are shared with TRBD1. The CDR3 extends over 16 amino acids. Germline V gene data show CDR1 as MNHNY and CDR2 as SVGAGI (reference sequence). V was pared by 7 bases and J by 5 bases, with 12 bases of the junction left unmatched. The CDR3 DNA sequence: TGTGCCAGCACCCTACCGGGACAGGGGGGTGTTACTGAAGCTTTCTTT. Translated, it gives CASTLPGQGGVTEAFF.

V is TRBV30 and J is TRBJ1-1; TRBD1 is a possible D gene (5 bases). V lost 1 base, J lost 1 base, and 7 bases lay in between. The germline V gene has CDR1 GTSNPN and CDR2 SVGIG (reference sequence). The CDR3 runs 13 residues. DNA of the CDR3: TGTGCCTGGAGTGGACAGCCGAACACTGAAGCTTTCTTT. Protein sequence: CAWSGQPNTEAFF.

There are a few counts of this clone. The J gene is TRBJ1-5, the V gene TRBV19; 7 positions match TRBD1. In germline, CDR1 is LNHDA, CDR2 SQIVND (reference sequence). The CDR3 runs 15 residues. The V segment lost 5 bases and the J segment 3 bases; nucleotides outside the gene matches: 7. DNA of the CDR3: TGTGCCAGTAGTGACAGACAGGGCTACAATCAGCCCCAGCATTTT. Protein sequence: CASSDRQGYNQPQHF.

J is TRBJ1-2 and V is TRBV3-1 (or the pseudogene TRBV3-2); D unresolved. V was clipped by 6 bases and J by 7 bases, with 15 bases between them. Germline V gene lookup returns CDR1 LGHDT and CDR2 YNNKEL (reference sequence). The CDR3 totals 13 residues. The CDR3, as DNA: TGTGCCAGCAGAGCCGCGCCCCGGAGTGGCTACACCTTC. It specifies CASRAAPRSGYTF.